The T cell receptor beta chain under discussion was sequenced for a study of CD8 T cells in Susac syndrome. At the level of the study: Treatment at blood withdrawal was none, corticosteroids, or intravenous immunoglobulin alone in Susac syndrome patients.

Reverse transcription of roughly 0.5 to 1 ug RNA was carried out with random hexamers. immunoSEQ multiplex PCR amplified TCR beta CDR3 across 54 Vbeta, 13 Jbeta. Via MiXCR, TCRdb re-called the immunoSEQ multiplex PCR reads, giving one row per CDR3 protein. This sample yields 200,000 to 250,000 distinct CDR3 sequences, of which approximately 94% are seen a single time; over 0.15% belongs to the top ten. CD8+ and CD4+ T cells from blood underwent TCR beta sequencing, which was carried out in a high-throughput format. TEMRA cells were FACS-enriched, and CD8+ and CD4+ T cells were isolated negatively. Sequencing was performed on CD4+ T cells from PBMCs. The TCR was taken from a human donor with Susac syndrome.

The CDR3: CASSRRARDTGELFF. The DNA of the CDR3 is TGTGCCAGCAGCCGCCGGGCCCGGGACACCGGGGAGCTGTTTTTT. The rearrangement joins TRBV4-2 to TRBJ2-2; D is uncertain. The V end lost 4 bases, the J end lost 3 bases, and 12 bases lay between the germline ends. The CDR3 consists of 15 residues. From germline, CDR1 is LGHNA and CDR2 YNFKEQ.